The 3 T cell receptor beta chains given below trace back to one sample, sequenced in a study of blood T cell repertoires in COVID-19. Assay: immunoSEQ multiplex PCR; the TCRdb copy retains only in-frame clones and omits some. The top ten clones hold 1.5% to 1.7% of a sample with 110,000 to 150,000 clones, almost 90% of them seen once. The sequenced sample consisted of peripheral blood. Receptors were obtained from a woman aged 55 to 70 with acute or convalescent COVID-19.

The chain carries TRBV7-2 and TRBJ2-1; 8 nucleotides match TRBD1. Germline assignment: CDR1 SGHTA and CDR2 FQGNSA. Unmatched junction bases numbered 12, after V lost 5 bases and J lost 9 bases. This CDR3 contains 15 residues. DNA for the CDR3: TGTGCCAGCAGCCTTGGTGCGACAGGGGAGGTTGAGCAGTTCTTC. Translation gives CASSLGATGEVEQFF.

This chain connects TRBV7-3 to TRBJ1-1; 8 bases map to TRBD1. The CDR3 covers 14 residues. V trimming: 5 bases; J trimming: 5 bases; junction bases outside the gene matches: 7. In germline, CDR1 is SGHTA, CDR2 FQGTGA. The CDR3 nucleotides read TGTGCCAGCAGCGCTGGACAGGGTAGGACTGAAGCTTTCTTT. Translated, it gives CASSAGQGRTEAFF.

The chain employs TRBV4-3 and TRBJ1-4; 7 positions agree with TRBD1. Germline CDR1 is LGHNA and CDR2 is YSLEER. The length of the CDR3 is 14 residues. With V trimmed by 7 bases and J by 5 bases, 7 bases remained unmatched. In DNA form, the CDR3 reads TGCGCCAGCAACCAGAGGGGGCGGAATGAAAAACTGTTTTTT. Translated: CASNQRGRNEKLFF.